Each of the 2 T cell receptor beta chains below was sequenced from the same sample in a study of control samples from healthy donors and cancer patients. Clones were read by immunoSEQ multiplex PCR, and TCRdb kept only the in-frame ones, dropping some. The top ten hold 20% to 25% of the sample, which has about 26,000 clones, around four fifths seen once. What was sequenced was PBMCs. These receptors originate from a man in his fifties or sixties with colorectal cancer.

This chain connects TRBV9 to TRBJ2-1; 8 bases fit TRBD1. The CDR3 is 16 amino acids. Germline assignment: CDR1 SGDLS and CDR2 YYNGEE. The V segment lost 3 bases and the J segment 0 bases; nucleotides outside the gene matches: 5. The CDR3 coding sequence is TGTGCCAGCAGCGCAGGGGGCTTAGGCTCCTACAATGAGCAGTTCTTC. Translation gives CASSAGGLGSYNEQFF.

This clone was seen only a few times. CDR3 nucleotides: TGTGCCAGCAGCTATGAGTCTAACACAGATACGCAGTATTTT. This translates into CASSYESNTDTQYF. The J gene is TRBJ2-3, the V gene TRBV7-9, with D unresolved. V gave up 4 bases and J gave up 2 bases, with 10 bases separating them. Germline CDR1 reads SEHNR; CDR2 reads FQNEAQ (reference sequence). The CDR3 runs 14 residues.